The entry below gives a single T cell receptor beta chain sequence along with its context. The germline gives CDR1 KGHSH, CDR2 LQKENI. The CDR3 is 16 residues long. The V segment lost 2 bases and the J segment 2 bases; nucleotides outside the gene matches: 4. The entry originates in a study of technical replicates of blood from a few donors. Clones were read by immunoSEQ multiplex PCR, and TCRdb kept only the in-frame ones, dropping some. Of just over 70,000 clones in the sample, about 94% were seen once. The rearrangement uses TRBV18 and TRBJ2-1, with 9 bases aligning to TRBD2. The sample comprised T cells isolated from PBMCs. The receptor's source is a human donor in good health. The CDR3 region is CASSPRGLATYNEQFF. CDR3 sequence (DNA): TGTGCCAGCTCACCAAGGGGACTAGCAACCTACAATGAGCAGTTCTTC.